This T cell receptor beta chain came from a study of cytomegalovirus exposure and HLA in healthy donors. Study-level findings and limits: Later analysis showed most CMV-associated TCR beta chains appearing HLA-restricted. In a later analysis, a genetic analysis reported fewer productive-TCR N-insertions in an Asian-associated ancestry cluster than the cohort average. Across all donors, roughly uniform sequencing depth was an assumption of the presence/absence analyses.

As regards this clone: What it binds is unknown.

The study ran its PCR with 60 Vbeta and 13 Jbeta primers. Authors' methods: Later, an analysis found about 80 million unique TCR beta chains, and about 10 million of these were shared. Profiling relied on immunoSEQ multiplex PCR, and the TCRdb table lists in-frame clones only, not all of them. V and J calls plus clone size are reproduced from that table; the DNA served to infer D and trimming. This repertoire shows 96,000 or so clones, 65% to 80% found once; its top ten account for 11% to 15%. CDR3 length: 17 residues. With 3 bases removed from V and 3 bases from J, the gap between germline ends came to 18 bases. The germline V gene encodes CDR1 SGHRS and CDR2 YFSETQ.

The sequencing input was PBMCs. The chain is built from TRBV5-1 and TRBJ1-4, with D uncertain. This TCR was recovered from a woman in her 70s in good health and CMV-seropositive. CDR3 loop: CASSSLMPGTPNEKLFF. The CDR3 DNA is TGCGCCAGCAGCTCCTTGATGCCAGGCACACCTAATGAAAAACTGTTTTTT.